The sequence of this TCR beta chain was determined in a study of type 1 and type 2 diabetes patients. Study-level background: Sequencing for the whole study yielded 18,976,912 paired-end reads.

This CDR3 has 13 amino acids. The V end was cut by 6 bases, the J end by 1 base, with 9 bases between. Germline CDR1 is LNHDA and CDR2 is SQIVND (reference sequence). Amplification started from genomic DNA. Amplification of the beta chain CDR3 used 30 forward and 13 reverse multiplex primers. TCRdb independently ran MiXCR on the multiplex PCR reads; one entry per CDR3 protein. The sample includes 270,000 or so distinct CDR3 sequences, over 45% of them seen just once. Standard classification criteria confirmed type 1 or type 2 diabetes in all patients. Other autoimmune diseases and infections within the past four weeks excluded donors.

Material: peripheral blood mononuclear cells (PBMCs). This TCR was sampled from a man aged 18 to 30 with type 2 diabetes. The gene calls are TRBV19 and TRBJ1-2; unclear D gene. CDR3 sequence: CASSRVFNYGYTF. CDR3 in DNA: TGTGCCAGTAGCCGGGTCTTTAACTATGGCTACACCTTC.